The 6 T cell receptor beta chains below come from one sample, sequenced in a study of T cell responses to AZD1222 COVID-19 vaccine. Sequencing was performed with immunoSEQ multiplex PCR; in TCRdb, only in-frame clones are kept and a portion is missing. The data hold about 83,000 clones, with 86% observed a single time. The sample consisted of peripheral blood, taken on day 0 of AZD1222 vaccination. The receptors were sampled from an adult in good health.

This chain connects TRBV5-1 to TRBJ1-4; 10 positions agree with TRBD1. Looked up from germline, CDR1 is SGHRS and CDR2 is YFSETQ. With 3 bases clipped from V and 8 bases from J, the junction kept 4 bases outside the gene matches. CDR3 size: 14 residues. CDR3 nucleotides: TGCGCCAGCAGCTCGGGACAGGGGAACGAAAAACTGTTTTTT. Its protein is CASSSGQGNEKLFF.

This rearrangement joins TRBV11-2 to TRBJ2-1; TRBD2 matches 10 bases. CDR3 length: 18 amino acids. Germline CDR1 SGHAT, CDR2 FQNNGV. V lost 2 bases to trimming and J lost 4 bases; unmatched junction nucleotides: 11. The CDR3 here is CASSLLIGLAERYNEQFF. In nucleotides, the CDR3 is TGTGCCAGCAGCTTATTGATAGGACTAGCGGAACGTTACAATGAGCAGTTCTTC.

On this clone itself: Additional DNA sequences in this sample encode the identical CDR3. The chain links TRBV4-3 to TRBJ1-1; D is ambiguous. Trimming stripped 0 bases from V and 1 base from J, with 3 bases between. The CDR3 has 13 residues. Germline V gene lookup returns CDR1 LGHNA and CDR2 YSLEER. In DNA, the CDR3 is TGCGCCAGCAGCCAAGACCGGAACACTGAAGCTTTCTTT. Its translation is CASSQDRNTEAFF.

The chain carries TRBV5-1 and TRBJ1-4; 10 bases line up with TRBD1. This CDR3 is built from 14 residues. V trimming: 4 bases; J trimming: 10 bases; junction bases outside the gene matches: 7. Germline V CDR1 and CDR2: SGHRS, YFSETQ. The CDR3: CASSQGQGSGKLFF. The DNA for the CDR3 is TGCGCCAGCAGCCAGGGACAGGGGTCGGGAAAACTGTTTTTT.

This sequence joins TRBV15 and TRBJ2-7, with D hard to call. This CDR3 contains 18 residues. CDR1 and CDR2 from the germline V gene are LNHNV and YYDKDF (reference sequence). V was trimmed by 4 bases and J by 2 bases, leaving 24 bases between them. CDR3 in DNA: TGTGCCACCAGCACCGTCCTAGGAGCCGTAGCAGGAACCTACGAGCAGTACTTC. Translating gives CATSTVLGAVAGTYEQYF.

This clone has only a few counts. The chain carries TRBV10-1 and TRBJ2-7, with D possibly TRBD2 on 6 matching bases. This CDR3 region has 13 residues. V lost 2 bases, J lost 6 bases, and 11 bases lay in between. Germline values: CDR1 WNHNN, CDR2 SYGVQD (reference sequence). This CDR3 is CASSESGYREQYF. DNA for the CDR3: TGCGCCAGCAGTGAGAGCGGGTATCGCGAGCAGTACTTC.